The 22 T cell receptor beta chains below were found in one sample sequenced in a study of T cells in women clearing cervical HPV infection. Here immunoSEQ multiplex PCR was the method, and the copy in TCRdb shows in-frame clones only, minus some. The sample yields tens of thousands of clones, of which the top ten take up under 8%. Specimen: blood buffy coat. The receptors were gathered from a woman aged 18-69 years with a cervical HPV16 infection that either progressed to CIN3+ or cleared (not recorded which).

Remarks on this clone: Read data end 3 residues before the CDR3 end; the end is taken from the germline J gene. The chain combines TRBV6-2 or TRBV6-3 with TRBJ1-1; 7 bases align to TRBD1. Germline loops: CDR1 MNHEY, CDR2 SVGEGT. The V and J ends lost 0 bases and 7 bases, in that order; junction bases with no gene match: 8. The CDR3 totals 15 residues. The part of the CDR3 DNA that was read is TGTGCCAGCAGTTACTCGAATGTGACAGGGCTTGAA. Protein product: CASSYSNVTGLE. In full, the CDR3 reads CASSYSNVTGLEAFF.

Incomplete CDR3 DNA: TGCAGTGCCTTAGCGGGGGGCCGCAATGAG. This gives the protein CSALAGGRNE. The complete CDR3 reads CSALAGGRNEQFF. This chain uses TRBV20-1 with TRBJ2-1, with TRBD2 identical over 10 bases. The read falls 3 residues short of the CDR3 end, and the missing part is taken from the germline J gene. After removal of 6 bases from V and 6 bases from J, the junction contained 5 bases not matched to a gene. The V gene's germline CDR1 is DFQATT and CDR2 SNEGSKA (reference sequence). CDR3 length: 13 residues.

As regards this clone: The read ends 3 residues shy of where the CDR3 ends; the end is completed using the germline J gene. J is TRBJ2-7 and V is TRBV20-1; TRBD1 is a possible D gene (6 bases). Germline V gene lookup returns CDR1 DFQATT and CDR2 SNEGSKA (reference sequence). V was pared by 7 bases and J by 3 bases, with 10 bases between. This CDR3 spans 11 amino acids. This CDR3 reads CSVAGDYEQYF. The part of the CDR3 DNA that was read is TGCAGTGTCGCAGGGGACTACGAG.

Turning to this clone: The read ends 3 residues before the CDR3 terminus; that terminus is restored from the germline J gene. This chain joins TRBV11-2 and TRBJ2-1; TRBD2 might be the D (6 bases). The V and J ends lost 0 bases and 5 bases respectively, with 11 bases between them. The germline CDR1 and CDR2 sequences are SGHAT and FQNNGV. The CDR3 is made up of 15 amino acids. The CDR3 sequence: CASSLDPGGNNEQFF. The CDR3 DNA, read in part, is TGTGCCAGCAGCTTAGACCCTGGGGGGAACAATGAG. The full variable domain, completed using reference TRBV11-2 and TRBJ2-1, is EAGVAQSPRYKIIEKRQSVAFWCNPISGHATLYWYQQILGQGPKLLIQFQNNGVVDDSQLPKDRFSAERLKGVDSTLKIQPAKLEDSAVYLCASSLDPGGNNEQFFGPGTRLTVL.

Note on this clone: Read data end 3 residues before the CDR3 end; the end is taken from the germline J gene. This chain joins TRBV30 and TRBJ1-1; D remains unclear. CDR1 and CDR2 from the germline V gene are GTSNPN and SVGIG (reference sequence). Trimming left V 0 bases short and J 5 bases short, with 16 bases between. This CDR3 has 15 residues. Incomplete CDR3 DNA: TGTGCCTGGAGTGTCGGTGCGAAGGGTGGGACTGAA. Translated, it gives CAWSVGAKGGTE. The CDR3 reads in full as CAWSVGAKGGTEAFF.

As for this clone: The read falls 3 residues short of the CDR3 end, and the missing part is taken from the germline J gene. The J gene is TRBJ2-2, the V gene TRBV7-2; weak D call: TRBD2 (6 bases). In germline, CDR1 is SGHTA, CDR2 FQGNSA. Trimming pared 6 bases from V and 7 bases from J, leaving 18 bases between. This CDR3 spans 15 amino acids. CDR3 bases read: TGTGCCAGCAGTCCTACTAGCATCGTTTTCGGGGAG. Protein: CASSPTSIVFGE. Given in full, the CDR3 is CASSPTSIVFGELFF.

A note on this clone: The observed sequence ends 3 residues before the CDR3 terminus, with the missing tail filled in from the germline J gene. V gene TRBV19 combines with J gene TRBJ2-4; D is unresolved. The CDR3 sequence is 13 residues long. The germline V gene has CDR1 LNHDA and CDR2 SQIVND (reference sequence). The CDR3 region is CASSIDLLYGQYF. The part of the CDR3 DNA that was read is TGTGCCAGTAGTATTGATCTTCTCTATGGT. Complete variable domain (other parts from reference TRBV19 and TRBJ2-4): DGGITQSPKYLFRKEGQNVTLSCEQNLNHDAMYWYRQDPGQGLRLIYYSQIVNDFQKGDIAEGYSVSREKKESFPLTVTSAQKNPTAFYLCASSIDLLYGQYFGAGTRLSVL.

Comment on this clone: From the germline J gene comes the end of the CDR3, since the read stops 3 residues before it. The chain is built from TRBV18 and TRBJ2-5, with D uncertain. Between the trimmed V and J ends, which lost 4 bases and 0 bases, there was a span of 3 bases. The CDR3 loop spans 12 amino acids. Germline V gene sequence: CDR1 KGHSH, CDR2 LQKENI. CDR3: CASSLNQETQYF. The sequenced part of the CDR3 DNA is TGTGCCAGCTCACTAAACCAAGAGACC.

A note on this clone: The sequenced fragment ends 3 residues before the CDR3 boundary, so the rest is inferred from the germline J gene. V is TRBV29-1 and J is TRBJ2-2; D might be TRBD1 or TRBD2, each matching 5 bases. Looked up from germline, CDR1 is SQVTM and CDR2 is ANQGSEA. V was clipped by 0 bases and J by 7 bases, with 15 bases between them. The CDR3 spans 15 residues. The CDR3 spells CSVEDLRGDLGELFF. The sequenced CDR3 bases are TGCAGCGTTGAAGATTTAAGAGGGGATCTCGGGGAG.

A word on this clone: The CDR3 is cut off 3 residues early in the read; its end comes from the germline J gene. The rearrangement uses TRBV19 and TRBJ2-3; the match to TRBD2 covers 13 bases. The CDR3 loop spans 16 amino acids. The germline gives CDR1 LNHDA, CDR2 SQIVND (reference sequence). Trimming at V came to 3 bases and at J to 1 base, leaving 1 base not matched to a gene. CDR3 DNA, as far as it was read: TGTGCCAGTAGTATTGGACTAGCGGGGGGCACAGATACG. Protein product: CASSIGLAGGTDT. The entire CDR3 protein is CASSIGLAGGTDTQYF.

Note on this clone: The missing CDR3 end, 3 residues past where the read stops, is filled in from the germline J gene. V usage is TRBV20-1 and J usage is TRBJ2-2; TRBD1 is a possible D gene (5 bases). The CDR3 contains 14 residues. Germline CDR1 DFQATT, CDR2 SNEGSKA (reference sequence). V dropped 2 bases and J dropped 6 bases, with 13 bases sitting between them. This CDR3 reads CSARLAGHSGELFF. The sequenced CDR3 bases are TGCAGTGCTAGATTGGCAGGACACTCCGGGGAG.

Worth noting for this clone: From the germline J gene comes the end of the CDR3, since the read stops 3 residues before it. The chain carries TRBV11-3 and TRBJ2-1, with D maybe TRBD1 (6 bases). V gave up 4 bases and J gave up 7 bases, with 11 bases separating them. The germline V gene has CDR1 SGHNT and CDR2 YENEEA. The CDR3 has 13 amino acids. The CDR3 is CASSWDNENEQFF. CDR3 DNA (partial): TGTGCCAGCAGCTGGGACAACGAGAATGAG.

To note about this clone: The sequence runs out 3 residues before the end of the CDR3; the remainder is reconstructed from the germline J gene. The chain has TRBV11-2 and TRBJ1-4; possible D gene TRBD1, 5 bases. Trimming pared 5 bases from V and 3 bases from J, leaving 13 bases between. Germline assignment: CDR1 SGHAT and CDR2 FQNNGV. The CDR3 length is 15 residues. The part of the CDR3 DNA that was read is TGTGCCAGCAGCCCGGCAGGGTGGGCTAATGAAAAA. This translates into CASSPAGWANEK. The whole CDR3 protein is CASSPAGWANEKLFF.

A remark on this clone: The sequenced fragment ends 3 residues before the CDR3 boundary, so the rest is inferred from the germline J gene. The V and J genes are TRBV5-6 and TRBJ2-7, with 10 nucleotides matching TRBD1. The trim removed 4 bases at V and 4 bases at J, leaving 8 bases unmatched. The CDR3 contains 15 residues. Germline-derived CDR1 and CDR2 are SGHDT and YYEEEE. The DNA read from the CDR3 is TGTGCCAGCAGCCCTTCGACAGGGGGCACGTACGAG. This translates into CASSPSTGGTYE. The full-length CDR3 reads as CASSPSTGGTYEQYF.

About this clone itself: The missing CDR3 end, 3 residues past where the read stops, is filled in from the germline J gene. The chain uses TRBV6-2 or TRBV6-3 and TRBJ1-2, with D uncertain. The CDR3 has 14 residues. Germline assignment: CDR1 MNHEY and CDR2 SVGEGT. The CDR3 bases that were read are TGTGCCAGCAGGCCCCTCGAGCCCACAGATACC. Its translation: CASRPLEPTDT. The complete CDR3 sequence is CASRPLEPTDTYTF.

Points on this clone: The read terminates 3 residues before the CDR3 end, so the remaining end is supplied by the germline J gene. V is TRBV20-1 and J is TRBJ1-1; D is uncertain. The V gene's germline CDR1 is DFQATT and CDR2 SNEGSKA (reference sequence). The CDR3 is 13 residues long. The ends were cut back, 2 bases at V and 0 bases at J, with 7 bases in the middle. CDR3 protein: CSARRQMNTEAFF. The CDR3 bases that were read are TGCAGTGCTAGAAGGCAAATGAACACTGAA.

Comments on this clone: From the germline J gene comes the end of the CDR3, since the read stops 3 residues before it. The genes are TRBV7-9 and TRBJ1-2, with D possibly being TRBD1 (5 bases). The CDR3 loop spans 12 amino acids. CDR1 SEHNR and CDR2 FQNEAQ come from the germline V gene (reference sequence). Partial CDR3 DNA: TGTGCCAGCGGGGGGACCACAGATACC. It codes for CASGGTTDT. The whole CDR3 is CASGGTTDTYTF. The whole variable domain, remainder taken from reference TRBV7-9 and TRBJ1-2, is DTGVSQNPRHKITKRGQNVTFRCDPISEHNRLYWYRQTLGQGPEFLTYFQNEAQLEKSRLLSDRFSAERPKGSFSTLEIQRTEQGDSAMYLCASGGTTDTYTFGSGTRLTVV.

As to this clone: The sequenced fragment ends 3 residues before the CDR3 boundary, so the rest is inferred from the germline J gene. The chain joins TRBV20-1 to TRBJ1-5; D possibly corresponds to TRBD1 (5 bases). The CDR3 loop spans 13 amino acids. Trimming removed 3 bases from V and 2 bases from J, with 8 bases in between. CDR1 and CDR2 from the germline V gene are DFQATT and SNEGSKA (reference sequence). CDR3 amino acids: CSASSGGNQPQHF. The covered CDR3 bases are TGCAGTGCTAGTTCGGGGGGCAATCAGCCC.

Note on this clone: From the germline J gene comes the end of the CDR3, since the read stops 3 residues before it. The chain combines TRBV30 with TRBJ2-4; D possibly corresponds to TRBD2 (6 bases). Germline CDR1 GTSNPN, CDR2 SVGIG (reference sequence). The CDR3 length is 16 residues. The CDR3 spells CAWNGAESKGRYGQYF. CDR3 DNA (partial): TGTGCCTGGAATGGGGCGGAATCTAAGGGGAGGTATGGT.

About this clone: The junction shows a germline mismatch at one end, possibly a read error. The CDR3 is cut off 3 residues early in the read; its end comes from the germline J gene. The J gene is TRBJ1-2, the V gene TRBV30; the D gene is possibly TRBD1 (6 bases). Germline CDR1 reads GTSNPN; CDR2 reads SVGIG (reference sequence). The CDR3 runs to 13 residues. The sequenced CDR3 bases are TGTGCCTGGAGCAAACAGGGTCACTACGGC. Residues: CAWSKQGHYG. In full, the CDR3 reads CAWSKQGHYGYTF.

As to this clone: The read ends 3 residues early relative to the CDR3; the germline J gene fills the gap. The J gene is TRBJ2-4, the V gene TRBV18, with 9 bases identical to TRBD1. Germline lookup yields CDR1 KGHSH and CDR2 LQKENI. Trimming removed 4 bases from V and 3 bases from J; junction bases left unmatched: 10. The CDR3 covers 17 residues. CDR3 DNA, as far as it was read: TGTGCCAGCTCACTACCCGGGACAGGGACAATCAAAAACATT. Translated, it gives CASSLPGTGTIKNI. The complete CDR3 protein is CASSLPGTGTIKNIQYF.

Partial CDR3 DNA: TGCAGTGCTACCCGACAGGGGCCGGTTTGGCCCTACGAG. Translating it yields CSATRQGPVWPYE. The CDR3 in its entirety is CSATRQGPVWPYEQYF. The V and J genes are TRBV20-1 and TRBJ2-7; 8 bases fit TRBD1. The DNA ends 3 residues before the CDR3 does, and the rest of the CDR3 is filled in from the germline J gene. V shed 4 bases, J shed 2 bases, and the junction held 13 bases outside the gene matches. CDR1 DFQATT and CDR2 SNEGSKA come from the germline V gene (reference sequence). This CDR3 is 16 amino acids long.